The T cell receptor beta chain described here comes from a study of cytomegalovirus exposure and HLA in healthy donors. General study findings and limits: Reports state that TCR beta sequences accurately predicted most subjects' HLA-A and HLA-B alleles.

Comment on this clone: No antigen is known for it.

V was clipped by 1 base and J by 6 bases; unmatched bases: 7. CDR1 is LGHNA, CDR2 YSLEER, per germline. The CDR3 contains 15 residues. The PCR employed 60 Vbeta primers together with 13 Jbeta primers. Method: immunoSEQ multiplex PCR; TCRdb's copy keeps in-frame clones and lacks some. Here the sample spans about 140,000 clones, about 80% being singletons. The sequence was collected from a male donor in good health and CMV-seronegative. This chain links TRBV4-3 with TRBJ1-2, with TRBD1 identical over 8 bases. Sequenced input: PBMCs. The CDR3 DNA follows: TGCGCCAGCAGCCAAGGAGGGTCAGGGGGCAATGGCTACACCTTC. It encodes CASSQGGSGGNGYTF.